The 11 T cell receptor beta chains listed next were all sequenced from one sample in a study of TIL therapy for anti-PD-1-resistant metastatic lung cancer. This was the immunoSEQ v3 assay. Clones were sequenced by immunoSEQ multiplex PCR, and TCRdb holds only the in-frame ones, with some missing. The sample has 95,000 or so clones; 55% to 75% are singletons. Time point meaning: pre-treatment sample, taken before nivolumab and TIL therapy. Most excised metastases sampled were pleural nodules or supraclavicular lymph nodes. The sequencing here drew on tumor tissue, taken at baseline. These receptors all come from a person aged 25 to 80 with non-small cell lung cancer.

The table lists this clone with a few counts. The genes are TRBV5-4 and TRBJ2-5, with D perhaps matching TRBD1 or TRBD2 (5 bases each). The V gene lost 0 bases and the J gene lost 5 bases, with 17 bases spanning the gap. This CDR3 region has 16 residues. CDR1 is SGHNT, CDR2 YYREEE, per germline (reference sequence). The CDR3 protein is CASSLAYRGTGETQYF. The CDR3 DNA sequence: TGTGCCAGCAGCTTGGCCTACAGAGGGACCGGGGAGACCCAGTACTTC.

This clone was recorded once. This rearrangement joins TRBV12-3 or TRBV12-4 to TRBJ1-2; 7 nucleotides align to TRBD1. The CDR3 has 11 residues. The ends lost 5 bases at V and 13 bases at J; junction bases unmatched: 7. CDR3 protein: CASSLGQAPTF. For the CDR3, the DNA is TGTGCCAGCAGTCTAGGACAGGCGCCCACCTTC.

The chain uses TRBV30 and TRBJ1-5; D is ambiguous. V lost 0 bases to trimming and J lost 2 bases, with 8 bases between them. This CDR3 has 14 amino acids. The germline gives CDR1 GTSNPN, CDR2 SVGIG (reference sequence). The CDR3 loop reads CAWSVRLGNQPQHF. As DNA, the CDR3 is TGTGCCTGGAGTGTTCGTCTCGGCAATCAGCCCCAGCATTTT.

Only a few counts were recorded for this clone. V usage is TRBV27 and J usage is TRBJ1-1; 10 bases match TRBD1. After removal of 3 bases from V and 6 bases from J, the junction contained 16 bases not matched to a gene. The CDR3 is 18 residues long. CDR1 is MNHEY, CDR2 SMNVEV, per germline (reference sequence). CDR3: CASSLRPVGTGALAEAFF. The CDR3 DNA is TGTGCCAGCAGTTTGCGACCCGTCGGGACAGGGGCGTTGGCTGAAGCTTTCTTT.

The sample holds a few counts of this clone. The rearrangement uses TRBV7-9 and TRBJ1-1; 7 nucleotides agree with TRBD1. This CDR3 region has 11 residues. V lost 8 bases to trimming and J lost 11 bases; unmatched junction nucleotides: 8. Germline V CDR1 and CDR2: SEHNR, FQNEAQ (reference sequence). The CDR3 nucleotides read TGTGCCAGCGGTCGACAGGGATGGGCTTTCTTT. It is translated as CASGRQGWAFF.

The genes are TRBV5-1 and TRBJ2-7; D tentatively reads TRBD1 or TRBD2 (6 bases each). The V end lost 0 bases, the J end lost 2 bases, and 21 bases lay between the germline ends. The CDR3 runs 18 residues. Germline CDR1 SGHRS, CDR2 YFSETQ. The CDR3 DNA follows: TGCGCCAGCAGCTTGGGAGCGCTCGGCCGGGGGCAAACCTACGAGCAGTACTTC. Its translation is CASSLGALGRGQTYEQYF.

The chain is built from TRBV3-1 (or the pseudogene TRBV3-2) and TRBJ1-5; D remains unclear. The CDR3 loop spans 15 amino acids. Germline assignment: CDR1 LGHDT and CDR2 YNNKEL (reference sequence). Trimming took 1 base from V and 6 from J, leaving 13 bases between them. The CDR3 here is CASSQGPLVRQPQHF. The CDR3 region has the DNA TGTGCCAGCAGCCAAGGTCCGTTGGTGCGTCAGCCCCAGCATTTT.

The chain combines TRBV7-6 with TRBJ2-6, with TRBD1 identical over 11 bases. The germline V gene encodes CDR1 SGHVS and CDR2 FNYEAQ. Trimming removed 4 bases from V and 0 bases from J; junction bases left unmatched: 8. This CDR3 is 19 amino acids long. CDR3 sequence reads: CASSSRTGGAYSGANVLTF. CDR3 nucleotide sequence: TGTGCCAGCAGCTCGCGGACAGGGGGCGCATACTCTGGGGCCAACGTCCTGACTTTC.

J is TRBJ2-4 and V is TRBV7-3; perhaps TRBD1 as D (5 bases). The CDR3 consists of 13 residues. Trimming took off 2 bases at V and 7 bases at J, with 9 bases between the two ends. Germline CDR1 SGHTA, CDR2 FQGTGA. CDR3 in DNA: TGTGCCAGCAGCTTATCAGGGAACAACATTCAGTACTTC. Translating it yields CASSLSGNNIQYF.

The chain uses TRBV10-3 and TRBJ1-4; D remains ambiguous. Germline values: CDR1 ENHRY, CDR2 SYGVKD. The CDR3 totals 17 residues. Between the trimmed V and J ends, which lost 0 bases and 2 bases, there was a span of 13 bases. CDR3 sequence: CAISESSRGATNEKLFF. CDR3 in DNA: TGTGCCATCAGTGAGTCTTCTCGGGGTGCTACTAATGAAAAACTGTTTTTT.

This chain's CDR3 is CASSVARDRGPGYTF. As DNA, the CDR3 is TGTGCCAGCAGCGTAGCTAGGGACAGGGGGCCTGGCTACACCTTC. The chain joins TRBV9 to TRBJ1-2; 12 nucleotides agree with TRBD1. Unmatched junction bases numbered 4, after V lost 0 bases and J lost 7 bases. This CDR3 region has 15 residues. The germline V gene encodes CDR1 SGDLS and CDR2 YYNGEE.